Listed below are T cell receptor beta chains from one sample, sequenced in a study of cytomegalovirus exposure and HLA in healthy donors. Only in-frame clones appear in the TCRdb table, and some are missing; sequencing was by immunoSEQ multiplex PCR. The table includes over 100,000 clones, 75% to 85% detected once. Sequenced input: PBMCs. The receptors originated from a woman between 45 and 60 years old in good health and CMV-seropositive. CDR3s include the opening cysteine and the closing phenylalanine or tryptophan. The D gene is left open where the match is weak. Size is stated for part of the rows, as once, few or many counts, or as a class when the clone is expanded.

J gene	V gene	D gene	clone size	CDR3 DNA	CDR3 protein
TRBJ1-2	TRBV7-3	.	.	TGTGCCAGCAGCTCTGGCGGGTACTATGGCTACACCTTC	CASSSGGYYGYTF
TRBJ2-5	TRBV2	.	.	TGTGCCAGCATCAACCAGGGGGCGGGAGCCCAGTACTTC	CASINQGAGAQYF
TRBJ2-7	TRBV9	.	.	TGTGCCAGCAGCGTAGATGAGATCTCCTACGAGCAGTACTTC	CASSVDEISYEQYF
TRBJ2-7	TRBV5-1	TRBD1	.	TGCGCCAGCAAGGTCCAGGGGGCAAACTACGAGCAGTACTTC	CASKVQGANYEQYF
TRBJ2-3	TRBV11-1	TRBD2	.	TGTGCCAGCAGCTTAGAATACGGACTAGCGGGAAACACAGATACGCAGTATTTT	CASSLEYGLAGNTDTQYF
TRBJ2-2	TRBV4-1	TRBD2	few	TGCGCCAGCAGCCAACCAGCGGGGGTGTCCACCGGGGAGCTGTTTTTT	CASSQPAGVSTGELFF
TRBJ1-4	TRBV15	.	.	TGTGCCACCGCCCTTGGCGGGGGGGTTGGTGAAAAACTGTTTTTT	CATALGGGVGEKLFF
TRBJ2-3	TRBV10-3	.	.	TGTGCCATCAGTGAAGGAGTTATTGCTGGCACAGATACGCAGTATTTT	CAISEGVIAGTDTQYF
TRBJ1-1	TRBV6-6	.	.	TGTGCCAGCGATCAGGTGACTCTTCGAGGGACTGAAGCTTTCTTT	CASDQVTLRGTEAFF
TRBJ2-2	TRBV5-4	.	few	TGTGCCAGCAGCTTGTCCAGAGGTTCCGGGGAGCTGTTTTTT	CASSLSRGSGELFF
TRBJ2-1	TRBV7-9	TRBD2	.	TGTGCCAGCATCAGAAGCGGGAGTTCCTACAATGAGCAGTTCTTC	CASIRSGSSYNEQFF
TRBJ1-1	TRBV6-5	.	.	TGTGCCAGCAGTCTTGGGCAGGTCACTGAAGCTTTCTTT	CASSLGQVTEAFF
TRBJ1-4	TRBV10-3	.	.	TGTGCCATCAGCGACTCGAGGGGGTTTAATGAAAAACTGTTTTTT	CAISDSRGFNEKLFF
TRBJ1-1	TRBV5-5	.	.	TGTGCCAGCAGCCCGGTTCGACGGGCGGAGGGGACCACTGAAGCTTTCTTT	CASSPVRRAEGTTEAFF
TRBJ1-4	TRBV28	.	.	TGTGCCAGCAGTTCCCCCCACAGGGCCCGAGGGGAAAAACTGTTTTTT	CASSSPHRARGEKLFF
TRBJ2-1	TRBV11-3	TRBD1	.	TGTGCCAGCAGCTTAGGAGGGACAGGCGGCAATGAGCAGTTCTTC	CASSLGGTGGNEQFF
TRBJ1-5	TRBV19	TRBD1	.	TGTGCCACCGGGACAGGGTATCAGCCCCAGCATTTT	CATGTGYQPQHF
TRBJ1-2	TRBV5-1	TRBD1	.	TGCGCCAGCAGCAGGGGACAGGGAGACTATGGCTACACCTTC	CASSRGQGDYGYTF
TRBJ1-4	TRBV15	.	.	TGTGCCACCAGCAGAGATCTTCCCGGGGCAACTAATGAAAAACTGTTTTTT	CATSRDLPGATNEKLFF
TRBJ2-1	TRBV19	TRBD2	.	TGTGCCAGTAGTATCGGCGCGGGGGGACACAATGAGCAGTTCTTC	CASSIGAGGHNEQFF
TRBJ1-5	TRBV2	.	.	TGTGCCAGCAGTGAATACAGGGACCAGCCCCAGCATTTT	CASSEYRDQPQHF
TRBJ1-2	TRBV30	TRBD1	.	TGTGCCTGGAGTCGAACCGGGACAGGGGGCCCAAACTATGGCTACACCTTC	CAWSRTGTGGPNYGYTF
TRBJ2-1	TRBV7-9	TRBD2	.	TGTGCCAGCAGCTTGACTAGCGCGAGCTCCTACAATGAGCAGTTCTTC	CASSLTSASSYNEQFF
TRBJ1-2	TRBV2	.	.	TGTGCCAGCAGTGAAAGGTCAGGGTCCGGCTACACCTTC	CASSERSGSGYTF
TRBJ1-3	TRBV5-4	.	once	TGTGCCAGCAGCCCCTCAAGTAGGGGTGGAAACACCATATATTTT	CASSPSSRGGNTIYF
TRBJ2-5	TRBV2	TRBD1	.	TGTGCCAGCAACTTCGGGACAGGTTATAGGGAGACCCAGTACTTC	CASNFGTGYRETQYF
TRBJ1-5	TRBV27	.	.	TGTGCCAGCAGTTTACAGATTAGCAATCAGCCCCAGCATTTT	CASSLQISNQPQHF
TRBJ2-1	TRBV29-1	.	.	TGCAGCGTTTTCAGCGGTAGCTCCTACAATGAGCAGTTCTTC	CSVFSGSSYNEQFF
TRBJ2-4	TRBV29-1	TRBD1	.	TGCAGCGTTAGGACAGGGTGGAACATTCAGTACTTC	CSVRTGWNIQYF
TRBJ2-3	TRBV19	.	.	TGTGCCAGTAGTATATACCGACATCGAGATACGCAGTATTTT	CASSIYRHRDTQYF
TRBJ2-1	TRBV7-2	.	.	TGTGCCAGCAGCCAGACTAGAGACGAGCAGTTCTTC	CASSQTRDEQFF
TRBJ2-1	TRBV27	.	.	TGTGCCAGCAGTTTAGGAGCCCCATCCTACAATGAGCAGTTCTTC	CASSLGAPSYNEQFF
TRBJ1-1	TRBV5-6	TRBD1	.	TGTGCCAGCAGCTTGGCCCGGACAGGGTTCACTGAAGCTTTCTTT	CASSLARTGFTEAFF
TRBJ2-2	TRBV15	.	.	TGTGCCACCAGCAAGGGGGGGACCGGGGAGCTGTTTTTT	CATSKGGTGELFF
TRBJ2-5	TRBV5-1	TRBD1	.	TGCGCCAGCAATCCGGGACAGGGGGGAAAAGAGACCCAGTACTTC	CASNPGQGGKETQYF
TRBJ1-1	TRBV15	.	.	TGTGCCACCAGCAGAGATAGGCAGGGCCTTAGGCTTGAAGCTTTCTTT	CATSRDRQGLRLEAFF
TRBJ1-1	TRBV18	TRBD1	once	TGTGCCAGCTCACTACCGAGGACAGGGCACACTGAAGCTTTCTTT	CASSLPRTGHTEAFF